The 2 T cell receptor beta chains presented below share a single source sample, sequenced in a study of blood T cells in healthy people across ages. For the second PCR, which ran for about 6 to 12 cycles, a sample-barcoded 5' primer and a J-beta primer mix were used. TCRdb independently ran MiXCR on the 5' RACE reads; one entry per CDR3 protein. This table holds 1.5 million to 2 million distinct CDR3 sequences, almost 35% found once. Sequences were obtained from blood. Receptors were obtained from a woman in her twenties or thirties in good health.

This clonotype was found a few times. The chain links TRBV27 to TRBJ2-7; D possibly corresponds to TRBD2 (6 bases). The CDR3 loop spans 14 amino acids. CDR1 and CDR2 (germline): MNHEY, SMNVEV (reference sequence). V shed 3 bases and J shed 4 bases, with 13 bases lying between them. Here the CDR3 reads CASSFWGDEYEQYF. Written as DNA, the CDR3 is TGTGCCAGCAGTTTTTGGGGGGATGAATACGAGCAGTACTTC.

This clonotype was seen a few times. The chain employs TRBV4-1 and TRBJ2-5; D is ambiguous. The CDR3 has 16 amino acids. Trimming took off 1 base at V and 4 bases at J, with 16 bases between the two ends. CDR1 MGHRA and CDR2 YSYEKL come from the germline V gene. The CDR3 DNA is TGCGCCAGCAGCCAAGCCTACACCGGTGGTGGAGAGACCCAGTACTTC. Translation gives CASSQAYTGGGETQYF.